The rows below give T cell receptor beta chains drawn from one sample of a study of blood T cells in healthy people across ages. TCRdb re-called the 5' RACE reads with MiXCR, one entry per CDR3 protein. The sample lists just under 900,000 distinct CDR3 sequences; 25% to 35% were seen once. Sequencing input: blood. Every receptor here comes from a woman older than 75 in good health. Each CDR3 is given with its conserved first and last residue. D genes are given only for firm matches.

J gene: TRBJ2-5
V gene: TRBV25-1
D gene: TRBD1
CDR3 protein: CASRAGTGLSETQYF

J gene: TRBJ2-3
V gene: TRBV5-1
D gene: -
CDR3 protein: CASSFSLSQDTQYF

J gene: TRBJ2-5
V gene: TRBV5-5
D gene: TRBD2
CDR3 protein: CASSSLLSGGAGETQYF

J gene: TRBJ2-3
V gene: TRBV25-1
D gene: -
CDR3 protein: CASTNGDTQYF

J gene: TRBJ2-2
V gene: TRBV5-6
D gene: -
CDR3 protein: CASSLSSGELFF

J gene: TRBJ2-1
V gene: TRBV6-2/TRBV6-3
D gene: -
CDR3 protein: CASTLGTPPNNEQFF

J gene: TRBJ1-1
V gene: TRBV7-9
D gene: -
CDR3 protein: CASSLRSGTEAFF

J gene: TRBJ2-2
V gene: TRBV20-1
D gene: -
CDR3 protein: CSARSGAATGELFF

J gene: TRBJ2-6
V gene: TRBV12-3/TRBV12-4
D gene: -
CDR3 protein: CASSFSSSGANVLTF

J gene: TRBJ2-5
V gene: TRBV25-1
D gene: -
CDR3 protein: CASSESGWRGETQYF

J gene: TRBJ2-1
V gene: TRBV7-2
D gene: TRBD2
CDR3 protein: CASSLVASGEQFF

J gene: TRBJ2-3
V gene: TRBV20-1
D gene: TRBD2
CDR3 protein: CSAPGTSGSMDTQYF

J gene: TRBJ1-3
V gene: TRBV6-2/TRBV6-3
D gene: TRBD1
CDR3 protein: CASSRTDRIGNTIYF

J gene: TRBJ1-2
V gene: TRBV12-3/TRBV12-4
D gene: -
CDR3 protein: CASSFGRANGYTF

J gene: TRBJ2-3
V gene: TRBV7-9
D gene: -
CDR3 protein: CASLNDFTDTQYF

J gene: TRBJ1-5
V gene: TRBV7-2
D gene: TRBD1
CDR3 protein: CASSSQGGDGQPQHF

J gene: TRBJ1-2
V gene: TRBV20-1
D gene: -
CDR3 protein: CSASGKNYGYTF

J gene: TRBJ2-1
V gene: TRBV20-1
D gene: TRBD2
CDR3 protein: CSALLAGYNEQFF

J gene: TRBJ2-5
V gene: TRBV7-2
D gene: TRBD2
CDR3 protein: CASSLERGTKETQYF

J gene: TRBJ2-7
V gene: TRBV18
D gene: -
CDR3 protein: CASSLNRDSNEQYF

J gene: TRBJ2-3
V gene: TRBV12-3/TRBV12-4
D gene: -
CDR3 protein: CASSFRRSRRDMQYF

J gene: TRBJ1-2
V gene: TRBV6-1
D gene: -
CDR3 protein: CASSDTANYGYTF

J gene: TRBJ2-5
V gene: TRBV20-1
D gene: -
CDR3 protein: CSAIELASETQYF

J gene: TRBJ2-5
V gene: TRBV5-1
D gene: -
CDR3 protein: CASSPRTNQETQYF

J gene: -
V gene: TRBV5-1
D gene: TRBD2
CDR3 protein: CASSSGTSGQGTQYF

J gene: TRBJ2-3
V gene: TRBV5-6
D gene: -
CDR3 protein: CASSRTSYTDTQYF

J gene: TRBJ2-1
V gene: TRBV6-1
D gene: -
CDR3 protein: CASSRDHLYNEQFF

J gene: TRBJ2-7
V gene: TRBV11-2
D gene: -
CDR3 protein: CASSLVPVLPQYF

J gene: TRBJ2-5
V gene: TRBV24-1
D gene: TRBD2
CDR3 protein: CATSGASGLNWETQYF

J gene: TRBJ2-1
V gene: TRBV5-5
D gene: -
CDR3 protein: CASSLIVGNEQFF

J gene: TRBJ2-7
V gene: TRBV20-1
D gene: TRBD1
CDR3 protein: CSAIPGQVSYEQYF

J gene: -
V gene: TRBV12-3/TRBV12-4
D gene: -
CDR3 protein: CASSLLTSNEQYF

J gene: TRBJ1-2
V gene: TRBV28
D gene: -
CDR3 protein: CASSVAPNYGYTF

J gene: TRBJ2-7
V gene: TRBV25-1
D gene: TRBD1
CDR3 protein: CASSEAQRGRNEQYF

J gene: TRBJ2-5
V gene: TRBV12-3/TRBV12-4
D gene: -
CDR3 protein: CASRISPEPQYF

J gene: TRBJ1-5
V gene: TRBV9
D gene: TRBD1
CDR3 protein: CASSGEGQNNQPQHF

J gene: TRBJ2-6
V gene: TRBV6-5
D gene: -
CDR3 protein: CASSYSPSLGRGANVLTF

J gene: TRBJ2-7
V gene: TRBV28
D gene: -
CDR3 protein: CTSSPAGTFFEQYF

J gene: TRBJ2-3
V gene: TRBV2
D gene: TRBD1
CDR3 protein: CASKTRDRVKDTQYF

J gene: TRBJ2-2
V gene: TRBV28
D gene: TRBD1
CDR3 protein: CASSSGQGKSGERFF

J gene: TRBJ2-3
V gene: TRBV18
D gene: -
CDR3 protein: CASSPQGSAAPSTDTQYF

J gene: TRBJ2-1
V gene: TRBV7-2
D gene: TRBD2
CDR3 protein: CASSPQAGGYNEQFF

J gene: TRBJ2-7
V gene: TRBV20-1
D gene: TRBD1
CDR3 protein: CSASPGQGAYYEQYF

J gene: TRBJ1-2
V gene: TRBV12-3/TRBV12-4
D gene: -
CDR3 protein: CASSLSGHTGYTF

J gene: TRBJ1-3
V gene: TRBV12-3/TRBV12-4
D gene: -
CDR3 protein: CASSRRGFSGNTIYF

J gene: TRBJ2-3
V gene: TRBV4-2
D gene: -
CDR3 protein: CASSQERLGNTDTQYF

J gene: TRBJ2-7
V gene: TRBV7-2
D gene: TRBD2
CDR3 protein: CASSFTSGSSNEQYF

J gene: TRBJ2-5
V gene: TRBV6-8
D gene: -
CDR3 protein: CASGGTAGGQYF

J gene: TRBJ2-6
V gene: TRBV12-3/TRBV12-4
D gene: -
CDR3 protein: CASSDTGGSGANVLTF

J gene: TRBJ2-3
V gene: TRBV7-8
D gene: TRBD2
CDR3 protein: CASSLELAGGRAQYF

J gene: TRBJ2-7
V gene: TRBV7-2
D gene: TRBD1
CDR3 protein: CASTQGGRGYEQYF

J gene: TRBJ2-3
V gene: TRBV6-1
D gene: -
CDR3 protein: CASQGQLFTDTQYF

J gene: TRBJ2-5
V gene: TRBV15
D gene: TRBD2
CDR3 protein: CVTSLAGAYYNEQYF

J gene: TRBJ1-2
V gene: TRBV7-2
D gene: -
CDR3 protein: CASSRERRGYTF

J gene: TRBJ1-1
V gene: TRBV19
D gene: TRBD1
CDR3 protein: CASSIWGQTEAFF

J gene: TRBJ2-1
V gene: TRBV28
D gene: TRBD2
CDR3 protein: CASRASGTSGGFNEQFF

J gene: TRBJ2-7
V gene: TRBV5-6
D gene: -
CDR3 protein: CASSLGLLRTFRYEQYF

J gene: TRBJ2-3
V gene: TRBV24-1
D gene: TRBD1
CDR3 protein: CAVRTGPTDTQYF

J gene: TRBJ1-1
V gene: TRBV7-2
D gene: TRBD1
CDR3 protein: CASSLGQVVNTEAFF

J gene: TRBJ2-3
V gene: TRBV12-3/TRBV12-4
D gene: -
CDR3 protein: CAGSPSADTQYF